This record covers a single T cell receptor (beta chain). The data were obtained in a study of blood T cell repertoires in COVID-19. About the research overall: PBMCs, B-cell-depleted T cells, or T cells provided the cDNA or gDNA that made up the material.

Study processing details: How many nucleated cells were present was estimated from reference gene primer amplification. Profiled with immunoSEQ multiplex PCR; TCRdb holds only in-frame clones, not every one. That table furnishes V, J and clone size, whereas the DNA furnished D and trimming. The table has fewer than 250,000 clones, about 82% seen once; the top ten hold 2% to 2.5%. Researchers sorted participants into cohorts using their self-reported clinical history. Donors in Cohort 3 counted as recovered after two negative PCRs, clearance, or symptom resolution. The CDR3 has 15 residues. Germline V gene data show CDR1 as SNHLY and CDR2 as FYNNEI. Trimming cost V 7 bases and J 0 bases, with 12 bases left between them.

This sequence was found in a woman in her 50s who had recovered from COVID-19. Sequenced sample: PBMCs or T cells enriched from blood (not recorded which). V gene TRBV2 combines with J gene TRBJ1-4; D call uncertain. CDR3 in amino acids: CASKGPGATNEKLFF. In DNA, the CDR3 is TGTGCCAGCAAAGGTCCGGGAGCAACTAATGAAAAACTGTTTTTT.